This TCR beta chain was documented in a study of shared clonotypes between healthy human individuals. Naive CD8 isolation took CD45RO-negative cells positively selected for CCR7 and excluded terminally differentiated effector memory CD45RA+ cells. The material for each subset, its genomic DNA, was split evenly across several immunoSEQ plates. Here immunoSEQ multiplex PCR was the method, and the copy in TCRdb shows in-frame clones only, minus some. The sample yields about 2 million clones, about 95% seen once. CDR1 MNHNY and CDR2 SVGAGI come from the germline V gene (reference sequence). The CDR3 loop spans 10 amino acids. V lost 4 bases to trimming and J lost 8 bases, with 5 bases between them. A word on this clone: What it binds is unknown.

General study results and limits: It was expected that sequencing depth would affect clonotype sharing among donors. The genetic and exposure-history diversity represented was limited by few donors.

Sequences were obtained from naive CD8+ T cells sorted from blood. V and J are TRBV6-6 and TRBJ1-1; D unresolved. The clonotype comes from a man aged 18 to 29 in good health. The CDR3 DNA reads TGTGCCAGCAGTTCCCCCGAAGCTTTCTTT. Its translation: CASSSPEAFF.